This TCR beta chain was documented in a study of shared clonotypes between healthy human individuals (dated by TCRdb to between 2020 and 2021). Study-level background: A couple of women and three men aged 18 to 49 years were included in the cohort. For each donor, CD4 naive and CD4 memory were each run on three plates, CD8 naive on two plates, and CD8 memory on one plate. The study deeply sequenced blood TCR repertoires of five healthy adults to estimate repertoire size and the extent of clonotype sharing between individuals. Libraries were prepared and TCR repertoires were sequenced by different laboratories using diverse techniques, in order to increase sequencing depth and limit assay-specific biases. Between about 0.94 and 10 billion PBMCs per donor were obtained by leukapheresis.

Using the deep immunoSEQ assay, multiplex PCR amplified TCR CDR3 regions from genomic DNA. Extracted genomic DNA from each cell subset was spread evenly across all wells of several immunoSEQ 96-well plates, with each plate serving as a replicate. For sorted subsets, around 0.2 ug of genomic DNA, equivalent to around 29,000 T cell genomes, went into each replicate PCR. Purified libraries were quantified with a Qubit 3.0 fluorometer, sized on a Bioanalyzer 2100, and re-quantified with the KAPA Library Quantification kit. Every immunoSEQ 96-well plate was sequenced on a dedicated single-read 150-cycle Illumina NextSeq 550 flow cell. Regarding the original processing steps: Because the immunoSEQ output included only junctional sequences and no quality scores, the filtering could not be the same as the filtering used for full-length reads. Sequences were annotated with PyIR, a Python wrapper for IgBLAST v1.9, and V/J genes and CDR3 were assigned using IMGT germline references. Reads were filtered out if the reads had weak V/J assignments (E-value above 1e-6), no CDR3, stop codons, out-of-frame junctions, or ambiguous translated residues. A V3J clonotype was defined by an identical inferred V gene, J gene, and CDR3 amino acid sequence. Percentage overlap between repertoires was calculated by dividing the number of shared unique clonotypes by the size of the smaller repertoire. Repertoire richness was assessed with RTK rarefaction, the Chao1 estimator, and Recon v2.1 estimates of unobserved clonotypes. For all TCRbeta clonotypes obtained by the gDNA method from a few donors, generation probabilities were computed with OLGA. TCRdb re-hosts the immuneACCESS table, in-frame sequences only. Its copies lack some clones; in the studies checked, an unresolved V gene accounts for under half of them, and the cause for the rest is not known. The V and J calls and clone size were taken over from that table, and D and trimming were inferred from the DNA. Within this sample are about 990,000 clones, with 75% to 85% of them counted one time only. Roughly 0.57% of the sample is held by the ten biggest clonotypes.

The CDR3 goes from the cysteine to the phenylalanine over 14 residues. Only the CDR3 DNA stays, 42 bases, in frame from base 1. Taken from the germline V gene, the CDR1 and CDR2 loops are SNHLY and FYNNEI. Ends trimmed: V by 9 bases, J by 5 bases; bases unmatched to a gene: 9. This clone came up a few times. This clone's antigen is unknown. Within one base of it there is no much larger clone, and no base qualities were kept. Findings and caveats that apply to the study as a whole: Rarefaction of sorted-subset datasets indicated incomplete sequencing despite the large sequencing depth. Naive subsets generally had larger estimated clonotype richness than memory subsets. The small number of donors limited the genetic and exposure-history diversity represented. Sampling was restricted to blood, and TCR repertoires in tissue are likely to differ from TCR repertoires in blood. Higher generation probabilities were observed for clonotypes shared by all four sorted-subset donors than for non-shared clonotypes. Around 5% of naive CD4, more than 3% of naive CD8, approximately 2% of memory CD4, and less than 0.45% of memory CD8 clonotypes were shared across several donors. Pairwise subsampling led to the expectation that sequencing depth would affect the degree of clonotype sharing among donors.

Healthy HIV-negative adults with no recently reported acute infections or vaccinations were included as donors. Only Caucasian adults living in Nashville, Tennessee, USA were represented among the donors. CD4+ T cells were enriched by magnetic negative selection, after which naive cells were positively selected on CD45RA and the negative fraction was taken as the memory subset. Blood was obtained by leukapheresis, after which PBMCs were separated by Ficoll-Histopaque density gradient centrifugation and cryopreserved in liquid nitrogen vapor phase. Purity and quantity of every magnetically sorted T cell population were checked by analytical flow cytometry. From each sorted fraction, genomic DNA was isolated and quantified by UV absorbance on a Nanodrop 2000c.

Rearrangement joined TRBV2 to TRBJ2-2, and 7 junctional nucleotides match TRBD1. Sequencing used memory CD4+ T cells from PBMCs. According to the study, the label for this sample's cell subset or site signals: CD45RA-negative fraction. The clonotype originates from a man between 18 and 29 years old in good health. Some clones in this sample may be carry-over from other donors' samples. The CDR3 sequence is CASRFRGSTGELFF. The DNA sequence follows: TGTGCCAGTCGTTTCAGGGGGAGTACCGGGGAGCTGTTTTTT.